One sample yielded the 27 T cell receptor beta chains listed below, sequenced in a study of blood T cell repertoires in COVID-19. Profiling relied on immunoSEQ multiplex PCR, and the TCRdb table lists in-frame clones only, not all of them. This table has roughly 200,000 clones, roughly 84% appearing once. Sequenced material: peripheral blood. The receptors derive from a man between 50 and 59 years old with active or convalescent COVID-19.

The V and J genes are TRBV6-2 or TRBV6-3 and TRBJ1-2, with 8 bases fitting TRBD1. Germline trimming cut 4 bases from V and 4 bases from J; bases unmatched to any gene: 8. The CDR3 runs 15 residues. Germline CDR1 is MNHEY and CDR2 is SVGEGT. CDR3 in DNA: TGTGCCAGCAGTTTTACCGGGGACAGGATCTATGGCTACACCTTC. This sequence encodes CASSFTGDRIYGYTF.

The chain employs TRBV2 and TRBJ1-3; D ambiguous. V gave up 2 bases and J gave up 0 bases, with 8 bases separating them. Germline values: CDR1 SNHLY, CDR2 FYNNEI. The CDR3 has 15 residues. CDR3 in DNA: TGTGCCAGCAGTGAAATAGTCTCCTCTGGAAACACCATATATTTT. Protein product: CASSEIVSSGNTIYF. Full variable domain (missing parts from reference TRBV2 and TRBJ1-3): EPEVTQTPSHQVTQMGQEVILRCVPISNHLYFYWYRQILGQKVEFLVSFYNNEISEKSEIFDDQFSVERPDGSNFTLKIRSTKLEDSAMYFCASSEIVSSGNTIYFGEGSWLTVV.

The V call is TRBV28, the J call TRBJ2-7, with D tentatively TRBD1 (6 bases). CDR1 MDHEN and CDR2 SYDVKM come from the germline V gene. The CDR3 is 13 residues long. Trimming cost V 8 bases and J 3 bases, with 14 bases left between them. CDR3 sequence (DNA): TGTGCCAGCCTCCCGGGACAAATCTACGAGCAGTACTTC. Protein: CASLPGQIYEQYF.

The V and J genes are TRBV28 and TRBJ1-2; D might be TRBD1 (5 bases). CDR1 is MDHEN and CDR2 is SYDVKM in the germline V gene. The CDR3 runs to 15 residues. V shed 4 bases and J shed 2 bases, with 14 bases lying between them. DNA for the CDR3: TGTGCCAGCAGTTACCCGATCGGGGGGAACTATGGCTACACCTTC. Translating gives CASSYPIGGNYGYTF.

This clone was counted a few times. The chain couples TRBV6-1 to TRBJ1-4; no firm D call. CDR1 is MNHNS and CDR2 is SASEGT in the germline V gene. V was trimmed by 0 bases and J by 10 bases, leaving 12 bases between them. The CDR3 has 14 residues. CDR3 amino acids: CASSEAAFEGKLFF. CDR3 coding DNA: TGTGCCAGCAGTGAAGCGGCTTTCGAGGGAAAACTGTTTTTT.

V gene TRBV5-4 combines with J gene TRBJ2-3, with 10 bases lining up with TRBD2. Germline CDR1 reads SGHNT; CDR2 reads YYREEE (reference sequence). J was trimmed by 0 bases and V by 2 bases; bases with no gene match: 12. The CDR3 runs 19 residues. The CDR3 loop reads CASSLHQAGGLLSTDTQYF. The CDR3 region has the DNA TGTGCCAGCAGCTTACACCAAGCGGGGGGGCTTCTAAGCACAGATACGCAGTATTTT.

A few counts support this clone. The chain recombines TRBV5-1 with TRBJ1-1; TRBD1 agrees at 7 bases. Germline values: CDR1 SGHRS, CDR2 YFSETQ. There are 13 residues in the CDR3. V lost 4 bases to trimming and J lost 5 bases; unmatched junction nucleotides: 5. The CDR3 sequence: CASSTDRVTEAFF. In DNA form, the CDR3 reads TGCGCCAGCAGCACCGACAGGGTAACTGAAGCTTTCTTT.

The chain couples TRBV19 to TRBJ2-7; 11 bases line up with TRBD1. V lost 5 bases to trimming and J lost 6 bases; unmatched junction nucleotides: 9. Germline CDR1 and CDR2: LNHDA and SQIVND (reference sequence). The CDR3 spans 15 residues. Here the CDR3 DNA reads TGTGCCAGTAGTCTGGGACAGGGGGATCTCTCCGAGCAGTACTTC. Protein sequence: CASSLGQGDLSEQYF.

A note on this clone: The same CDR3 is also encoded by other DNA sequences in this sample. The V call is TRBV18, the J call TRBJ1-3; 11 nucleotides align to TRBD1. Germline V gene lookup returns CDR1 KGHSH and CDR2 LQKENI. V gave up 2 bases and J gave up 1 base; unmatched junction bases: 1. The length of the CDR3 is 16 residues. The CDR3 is CASSPRDRGSGNTIYF. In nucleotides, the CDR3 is TGTGCCAGCTCACCAAGGGACAGGGGGTCTGGAAACACCATATATTTT.

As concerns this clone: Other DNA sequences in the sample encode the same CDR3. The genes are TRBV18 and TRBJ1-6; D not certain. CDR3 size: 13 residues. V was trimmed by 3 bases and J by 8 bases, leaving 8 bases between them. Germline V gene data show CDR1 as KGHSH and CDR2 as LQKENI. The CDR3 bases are TGTGCCAGCTCACCGCGGGAGTATTCACCCCTCCACTTT. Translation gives CASSPREYSPLHF.

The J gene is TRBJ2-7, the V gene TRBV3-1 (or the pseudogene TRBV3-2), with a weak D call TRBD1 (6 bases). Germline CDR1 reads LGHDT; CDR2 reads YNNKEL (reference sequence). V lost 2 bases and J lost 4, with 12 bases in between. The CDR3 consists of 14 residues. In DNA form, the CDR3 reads TGTGCCAGCAGCCAACTCTTGGGGGCTTACGAGCAGTACTTC. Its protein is CASSQLLGAYEQYF.

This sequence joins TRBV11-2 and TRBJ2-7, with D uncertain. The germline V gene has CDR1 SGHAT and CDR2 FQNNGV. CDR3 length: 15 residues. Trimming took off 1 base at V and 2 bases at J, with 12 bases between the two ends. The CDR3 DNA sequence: TGTGCCAGCAGCTTAGCTAACCCCGAAACCTACGAGCAGTACTTC. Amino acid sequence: CASSLANPETYEQYF. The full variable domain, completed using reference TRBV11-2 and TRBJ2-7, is EAGVAQSPRYKIIEKRQSVAFWCNPISGHATLYWYQQILGQGPKLLIQFQNNGVVDDSQLPKDRFSAERLKGVDSTLKIQPAKLEDSAVYLCASSLANPETYEQYFGPGTRLTVT.

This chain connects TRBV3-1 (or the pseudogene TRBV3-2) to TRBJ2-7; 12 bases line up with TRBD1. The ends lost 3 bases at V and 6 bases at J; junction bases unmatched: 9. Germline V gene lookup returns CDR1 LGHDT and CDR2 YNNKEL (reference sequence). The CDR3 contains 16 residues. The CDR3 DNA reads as TGTGCCAGCAGCCACCACGGGACAGGGGGCGCGGGCGAGCAGTACTTC. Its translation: CASSHHGTGGAGEQYF.

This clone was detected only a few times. DNA of the CDR3: TGTGCCAGCAGCAGGGACAGGGGGAGGAATTCACCCCTCCACTTT. Translation gives CASSRDRGRNSPLHF. The chain combines TRBV7-9 with TRBJ1-6, with 11 nucleotides matching TRBD1. This CDR3 contains 15 residues. J gave up 7 bases and V 5 bases, and 4 bases lay outside the gene matches. In germline, CDR1 is SEHNR, CDR2 FQNEAQ (reference sequence).

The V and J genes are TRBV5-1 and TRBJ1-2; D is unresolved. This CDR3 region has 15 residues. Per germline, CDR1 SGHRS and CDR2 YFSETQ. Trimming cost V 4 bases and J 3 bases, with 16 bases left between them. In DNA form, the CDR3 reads TGCGCCAGCAGCCCTGAGTCCGCCTCCCACTATGGCTACACCTTC. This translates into CASSPESASHYGYTF.

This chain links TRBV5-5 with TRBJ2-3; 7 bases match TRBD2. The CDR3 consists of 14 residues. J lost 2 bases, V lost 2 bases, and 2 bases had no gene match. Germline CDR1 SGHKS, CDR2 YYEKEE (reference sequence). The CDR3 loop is CASSFLADTDTQYF. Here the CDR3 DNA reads TGTGCCAGCAGCTTTCTAGCGGACACAGATACGCAGTATTTT.

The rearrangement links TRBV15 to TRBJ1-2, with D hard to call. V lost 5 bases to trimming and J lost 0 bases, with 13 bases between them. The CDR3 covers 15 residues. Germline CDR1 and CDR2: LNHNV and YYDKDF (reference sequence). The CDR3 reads CATSAPDKANYGYTF. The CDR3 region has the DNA TGTGCCACCAGCGCGCCTGACAAAGCTAACTATGGCTACACCTTC. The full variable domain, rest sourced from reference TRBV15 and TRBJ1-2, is DAMVIQNPRYQVTQFGKPVTLSCSQTLNHNVMYWYQQKSSQAPKLLFHYYDKDFNNEADTPDNFQSRRPNTSFCFLDIRSPGLGDTAMYLCATSAPDKANYGYTFGSGTRLTVV.

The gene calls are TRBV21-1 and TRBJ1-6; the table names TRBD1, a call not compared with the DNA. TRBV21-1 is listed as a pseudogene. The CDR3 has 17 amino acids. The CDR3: CASSKGTGPIYNSPLHF. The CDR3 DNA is TGTGCCAGCAGCAAGGGAACAGGGCCGATCTATAATTCACCCCTCCACTTT.

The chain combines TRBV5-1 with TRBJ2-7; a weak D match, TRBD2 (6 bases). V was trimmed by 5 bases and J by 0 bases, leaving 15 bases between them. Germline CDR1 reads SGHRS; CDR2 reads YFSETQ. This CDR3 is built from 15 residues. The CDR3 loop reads CASRPTSQSSYEQYF. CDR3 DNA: TGCGCCAGCAGGCCGACTAGTCAGAGCTCCTACGAGCAGTACTTC.

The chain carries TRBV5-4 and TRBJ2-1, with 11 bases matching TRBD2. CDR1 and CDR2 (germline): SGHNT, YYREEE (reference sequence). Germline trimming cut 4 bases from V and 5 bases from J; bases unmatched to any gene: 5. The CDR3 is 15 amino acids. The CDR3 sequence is CASSGPGLADNEQFF. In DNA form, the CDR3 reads TGTGCCAGCAGCGGGCCGGGACTAGCGGACAATGAGCAGTTCTTC.

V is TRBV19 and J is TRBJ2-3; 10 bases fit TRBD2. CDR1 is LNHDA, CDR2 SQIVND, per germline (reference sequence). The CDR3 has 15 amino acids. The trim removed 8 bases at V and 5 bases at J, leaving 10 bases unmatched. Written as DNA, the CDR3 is TGTGCCAGTGGGCCGGGTAGCGGGGGGAGAGATACGCAGTATTTT. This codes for CASGPGSGGRDTQYF. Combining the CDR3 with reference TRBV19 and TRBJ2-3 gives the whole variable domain DGGITQSPKYLFRKEGQNVTLSCEQNLNHDAMYWYRQDPGQGLRLIYYSQIVNDFQKGDIAEGYSVSREKKESFPLTVTSAQKNPTAFYLCASGPGSGGRDTQYFGPGTRLTVL.

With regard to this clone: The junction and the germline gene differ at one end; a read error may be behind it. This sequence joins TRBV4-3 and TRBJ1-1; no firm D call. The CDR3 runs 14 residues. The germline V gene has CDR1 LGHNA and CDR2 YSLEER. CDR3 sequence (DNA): TGCGCCAGCAGCCAAGATTTGGAGAACAATGAAGCTTTCTTT. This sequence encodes CASSQDLENNEAFF.

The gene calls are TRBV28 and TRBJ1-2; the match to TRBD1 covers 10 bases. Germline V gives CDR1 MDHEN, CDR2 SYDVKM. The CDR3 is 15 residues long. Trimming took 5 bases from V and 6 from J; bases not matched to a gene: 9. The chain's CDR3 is CASSTRQGASHGYTF. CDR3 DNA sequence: TGTGCCAGCAGTACCCGACAGGGGGCTTCGCATGGCTACACCTTC.

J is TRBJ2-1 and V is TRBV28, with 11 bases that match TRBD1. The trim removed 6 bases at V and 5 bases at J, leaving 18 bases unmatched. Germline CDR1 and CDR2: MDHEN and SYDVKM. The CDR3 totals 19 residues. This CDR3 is CASSSQPGDRGFAHNEQFF. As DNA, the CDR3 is TGTGCCAGCAGCTCCCAACCCGGGGACAGGGGGTTCGCCCACAATGAGCAGTTCTTC. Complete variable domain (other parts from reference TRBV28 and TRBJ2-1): DVKVTQSSRYLVKRTGEKVFLECVQDMDHENMFWYRQDPGLGLRLIYFSYDVKMKEKGDIPEGYSVSREKKERFSLILESASTNQTSMYLCASSSQPGDRGFAHNEQFFGPGTRLTVL.

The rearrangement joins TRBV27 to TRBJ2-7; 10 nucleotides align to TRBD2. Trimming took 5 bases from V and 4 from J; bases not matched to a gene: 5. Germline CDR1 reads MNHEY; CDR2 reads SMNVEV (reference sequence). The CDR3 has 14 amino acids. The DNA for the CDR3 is TGTGCCAGCAGTCTCATAGCGGGGGGTTACGAGCAGTACTTC. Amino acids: CASSLIAGGYEQYF.

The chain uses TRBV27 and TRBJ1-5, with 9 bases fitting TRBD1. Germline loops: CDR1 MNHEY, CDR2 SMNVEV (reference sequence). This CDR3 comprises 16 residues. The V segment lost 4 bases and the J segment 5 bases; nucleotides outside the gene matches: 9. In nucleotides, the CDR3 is TGTGCCAGCAGTTCCCCAACAGGGGGCTTAGATCAGCCCCAGCATTTT. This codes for CASSSPTGGLDQPQHF.

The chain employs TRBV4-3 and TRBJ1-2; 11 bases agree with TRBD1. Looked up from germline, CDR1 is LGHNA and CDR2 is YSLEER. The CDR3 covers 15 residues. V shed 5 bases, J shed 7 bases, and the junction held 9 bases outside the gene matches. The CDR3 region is CASSSRTGGGIGYTF. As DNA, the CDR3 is TGCGCCAGCAGCTCCCGGACAGGGGGCGGAATTGGCTACACCTTC.